The 27 T cell receptor beta chains below come from one sample, sequenced in a study of blood T cell repertoires in COVID-19. Sequencing was performed with immunoSEQ multiplex PCR; in TCRdb, only in-frame clones are kept and a portion is missing. The data contain 150,000 to 200,000 clones, 82% of them singletons. Sequencing input: peripheral blood. Every receptor here comes from a woman in her sixties with COVID-19, enrolled during active disease.

CDR3 coding DNA: TGTGCCAGCAGCCGGTACGCAGAGACCCAGTACTTC. It specifies CASSRYAETQYF. This rearrangement joins TRBV2 to TRBJ2-5; D uncertain. V was trimmed by 6 bases and J by 4 bases, leaving 9 bases between them. CDR1 is SNHLY, CDR2 FYNNEI, per germline. This CDR3 has 12 amino acids.

The J gene is TRBJ2-5, the V gene TRBV13; 9 nucleotides agree with TRBD1. This CDR3 spans 15 amino acids. V dropped 2 bases and J dropped 4; count of bases not matched to a gene: 5. Germline values: CDR1 PRHDT, CDR2 FYEKMQ (reference sequence). CDR3 nucleotide sequence: TGTGCCAGCAGCTTATTAAACAGGGGGCTAGAGACCCAGTACTTC. This codes for CASSLLNRGLETQYF.

The sample holds one count of this clone. The chain employs TRBV19 and TRBJ2-1; D possibly corresponds to TRBD2 (7 bases). Germline-derived CDR1 and CDR2 are LNHDA and SQIVND (reference sequence). This CDR3 contains 16 residues. Trimming took off 3 bases at V and 6 bases at J, with 18 bases between the two ends. The CDR3 loop reads CASSISARGASNEQFF. CDR3 nucleotide sequence: TGTGCCAGTAGTATTTCTGCCCGGGGGGCATCCAATGAGCAGTTCTTC. Variable domain in full (rest from reference TRBV19 and TRBJ2-1): DGGITQSPKYLFRKEGQNVTLSCEQNLNHDAMYWYRQDPGQGLRLIYYSQIVNDFQKGDIAEGYSVSREKKESFPLTVTSAQKNPTAFYLCASSISARGASNEQFFGPGTRLTVL.

The V call is TRBV7-2, the J call TRBJ2-5, with D tentatively TRBD2 (6 bases). Germline V gives CDR1 SGHTA, CDR2 FQGNSA. The V end lost 1 base, the J end lost 3 bases, and 15 bases lay between the germline ends. The CDR3 is made up of 16 amino acids. The CDR3: CASSLGLRVAEETQYF. CDR3 nucleotides: TGTGCCAGCAGCTTAGGCCTCCGAGTAGCGGAAGAGACCCAGTACTTC.

This clone was counted a single time. The chain couples TRBV5-4 to TRBJ1-2, with 7 bases identical to TRBD1. Germline lookup yields CDR1 SGHNT and CDR2 YYREEE (reference sequence). The V gene end was trimmed by 4 bases and the J gene end by 3 bases; junction bases not matched to a gene: 6. The length of the CDR3 is 14 residues. Here the CDR3 DNA reads TGTGCCAGCAGCCCAGGACAGGTTCACTATGGCTACACCTTC. This gives the protein CASSPGQVHYGYTF.

This clone appeared once. The rearrangement uses TRBV7-3 and TRBJ2-2; 7 nucleotides align to TRBD1. The CDR3 contains 15 residues. Germline CDR1 SGHTA, CDR2 FQGTGA. The V segment lost 2 bases and the J segment 5 bases; nucleotides outside the gene matches: 5. The chain's CDR3 is CASSLDRATTGELFF. The DNA for the CDR3 is TGTGCCAGCAGCTTAGACAGGGCTACTACCGGGGAGCTGTTTTTT.

The rearrangement uses TRBV5-5 and TRBJ2-7; 14 positions agree with TRBD2. Germline CDR1 reads SGHKS; CDR2 reads YYEKEE (reference sequence). V was clipped by 4 bases and J by 9 bases; unmatched bases: 9. This CDR3 region has 15 residues. The CDR3 DNA reads TGTGCCAGCAGCACCACGGGGACTAGCGGGGGAGGGCAGTACGTC. Translated, it gives CASSTTGTSGGGQYV.

The V call is TRBV28, the J call TRBJ2-1; a weak D match, TRBD1 (6 bases). CDR3 length equals 15 residues. V lost 10 bases, J lost 1 base, and 17 bases lay in between. Germline CDR1 and CDR2: MDHEN and SYDVKM. In DNA form, the CDR3 reads TGTGCCACCTACGACAGGTCCCGTTCCTACAATGAGCAGTTCTTC. Its translation is CATYDRSRSYNEQFF.

The V gene is TRBV28, the J gene TRBJ1-6; D is perhaps TRBD1 (6 bases). CDR3 length: 14 amino acids. V dropped 6 bases and J dropped 6 bases, with 12 bases sitting between them. The germline gives CDR1 MDHEN, CDR2 SYDVKM. The CDR3 here is CASSKQGSNSPLHF. The CDR3 bases are TGTGCCAGCAGCAAACAGGGTTCTAATTCACCCCTCCACTTT.

The chain employs TRBV5-5 and TRBJ1-5; TRBD1 matches 7 bases. The J segment lost 3 bases and the V segment lost 4 bases, leaving 4 bases of the junction unmatched. Looked up from germline, CDR1 is SGHKS and CDR2 is YYEKEE (reference sequence). This CDR3 is 14 amino acids long. CDR3 loop: CASSLDRVNQPQHF. The CDR3 DNA sequence: TGTGCCAGCAGCCTTGACAGGGTCAATCAGCCCCAGCATTTT.

V usage is TRBV9 and J usage is TRBJ1-1; D not certain. The CDR3 has 14 residues. The germline V and J ends were trimmed by 1 base and 4 bases, with 11 bases remaining between them. Per the germline V gene, CDR1 is SGDLS and CDR2 is YYNGEE. The CDR3 DNA reads TGTGCCAGCAGCGTACGAGCGGACGGCACTGAAGCTTTCTTT. Protein product: CASSVRADGTEAFF. Supplemented by reference TRBV9 and TRBJ1-1, the full variable domain reads DSGVTQTPKHLITATGQRVTLRCSPRSGDLSVYWYQQSLDQGLQFLIQYYNGEERAKGNILERFSAQQFPDLHSELNLSSLELGDSALYFCASSVRADGTEAFFGQGTRLTVV.

This chain uses TRBV7-2 with TRBJ1-2, with 10 positions matching TRBD1. J lost 7 bases, V lost 4 bases, and 6 bases had no gene match. The CDR3 spans 14 residues. Germline CDR1 SGHTA, CDR2 FQGNSA. DNA of the CDR3: TGTGCCAGCAGCTACAGAGACAGGGGGCTTGGCTACACCTTC. Protein sequence: CASSYRDRGLGYTF.

The gene calls are TRBV11-2 and TRBJ2-1; TRBD1 matches 9 bases. This CDR3 comprises 16 residues. Germline values: CDR1 SGHAT, CDR2 FQNNGV. V was clipped by 5 bases and J by 3 bases; unmatched bases: 8. The CDR3 nucleotides read TGTGCCAGCAGCCAGAATTCGGGACAGGGCTACAATGAGCAGTTCTTC. Translated, it gives CASSQNSGQGYNEQFF.

The rearrangement links TRBV19 to TRBJ2-3; 10 bases are shared with TRBD2. Losses at the gene ends were 8 bases for V and 4 bases for J; bases not matched to a gene: 9. There are 15 residues in the CDR3. Germline V CDR1 and CDR2: LNHDA, SQIVND (reference sequence). CDR3 sequence reads: CASSTSGELADTQYF. In DNA, the CDR3 is TGTGCCAGTTCCACTAGCGGGGAGTTGGCAGATACGCAGTATTTT. The variable domain in full, completed from reference TRBV19 and TRBJ2-3, reads DGGITQSPKYLFRKEGQNVTLSCEQNLNHDAMYWYRQDPGQGLRLIYYSQIVNDFQKGDIAEGYSVSREKKESFPLTVTSAQKNPTAFYLCASSTSGELADTQYFGPGTRLTVL.

The chain links TRBV19 to TRBJ1-1; weak D call: TRBD1 (5 bases). The CDR3 has 13 amino acids. The ends were cut back, 4 bases at V and 2 bases at J, with 8 bases in the middle. Germline values: CDR1 LNHDA, CDR2 SQIVND (reference sequence). CDR3 sequence (DNA): TGTGCCAGTAGTAAGACAGTAAACACTGAAGCTTTCTTT. Protein product: CASSKTVNTEAFF.

The chain has TRBV6-5 and TRBJ1-1; TRBD1 agrees at 8 bases. This CDR3 has 12 residues. V dropped 7 bases and J dropped 8; count of bases not matched to a gene: 6. CDR1 and CDR2 from the germline V gene are MNHEY and SVGAGI. This CDR3 is CASKNRDREAFF. Written as DNA, the CDR3 is TGTGCCAGCAAAAACCGGGACAGGGAAGCTTTCTTT.

The chain links TRBV27 to TRBJ1-2, with D possibly being TRBD1 (5 bases). CDR1 and CDR2 (germline): MNHEY, SMNVEV (reference sequence). V was pared by 6 bases and J by 2 bases, with 10 bases between. There are 13 residues in the CDR3. CDR3 loop: CASRNRQNYGYTF. Here the CDR3 DNA reads TGTGCCAGCAGAAATCGACAGAACTATGGCTACACCTTC.

The rearrangement joins TRBV5-1 to TRBJ2-2; 7 bases agree with TRBD1. This CDR3 comprises 17 residues. Losses at the gene ends were 4 bases for V and 2 bases for J; bases not matched to a gene: 11. Germline V lookup: CDR1 SGHRS, CDR2 YFSETQ. The CDR3 DNA follows: TGCGCCAGCAGCCGGTTACCGGGACAGATCAACACCGGGGAGCTGTTTTTT. Residues: CASSRLPGQINTGELFF. Full variable domain (missing parts from reference TRBV5-1 and TRBJ2-2): KAGVTQTPRYLIKTRGQQVTLSCSPISGHRSVSWYQQTPGQGLQFLFEYFSETQRNKGNFPGRFSGRQFSNSRSEMNVSTLELGDSALYLCASSRLPGQINTGELFFGEGSRLTVL.

This chain uses TRBV29-1 with TRBJ1-6; no firm D call. Trimming stripped 4 bases from V and 6 bases from J, with 10 bases between. The germline V gene encodes CDR1 SQVTM and CDR2 ANQGSEA. The CDR3 spans 13 residues. CDR3 protein: CSVGEMGNSPLHF. CDR3 in DNA: TGCAGCGTTGGGGAGATGGGTAATTCACCCCTCCACTTT. Using reference TRBV29-1 and TRBJ1-6 for the parts outside the CDR3, the full variable domain is SAVISQKPSRDICQRGTSLTIQCQVDSQVTMMFWYRQQPGQSLTLIATANQGSEATYESGFVIDKFPISRPNLTFSTLTVSNMSPEDSSIYLCSVGEMGNSPLHFGNGTRLTVT.

This chain connects TRBV10-3 to TRBJ2-7, with TRBD1 identical over 10 bases. There are 14 residues in the CDR3. Losses at the gene ends were 10 bases for V and 3 bases for J; bases not matched to a gene: 9. Germline V gene data show CDR1 as ENHRY and CDR2 as SYGVKD. DNA for the CDR3: TGTGCCACCAAACCGGGACAGGGGATCTACGAGCAGTACTTC. Amino acid sequence: CATKPGQGIYEQYF.

This sequence joins TRBV2 and TRBJ1-6, with D possibly TRBD1 on 5 matching bases. This CDR3 spans 18 amino acids. The germline V gene has CDR1 SNHLY and CDR2 FYNNEI. V lost 8 bases and J lost 5, with 25 bases in between. The CDR3 loop reads CASSKTGTAVSNNSPLHF. For the CDR3, the DNA is TGTGCCAGCTCCAAGACCGGGACTGCTGTTTCTAATAATTCACCCCTCCACTTT.

This clone was seen once. The gene calls are TRBV7-2 and TRBJ2-1; 8 bases align to TRBD1. The V gene's germline CDR1 is SGHTA and CDR2 FQGNSA. The trim removed 0 bases at V and 5 bases at J, leaving 3 bases unmatched. This CDR3 spans 15 amino acids. The CDR3 spells CASSLAQGVNNEQFF. The CDR3 DNA reads TGTGCCAGCAGCTTAGCACAGGGGGTGAACAATGAGCAGTTCTTC.

This sequence joins TRBV7-9 and TRBJ2-1, with TRBD2 matching 11 bases. This CDR3 has 14 amino acids. The germline gives CDR1 SEHNR, CDR2 FQNEAQ (reference sequence). Unmatched junction bases numbered 5, after V lost 5 bases and J lost 8 bases. CDR3 nucleotides: TGTGCCAGCAGCCTTAGCGGGGGGGCCCATGAGCAGTTCTTC. Its translation is CASSLSGGAHEQFF.

In this sample, this clone turned up many times. The rearrangement links TRBV5-1 to TRBJ1-6, with 9 bases fitting TRBD1. The CDR3 has 16 residues. V shed 5 bases, J shed 7 bases, and the junction held 10 bases outside the gene matches. CDR1 is SGHRS, CDR2 YFSETQ, per germline. The CDR3 protein is CASRGGQGQGNSPLHF. The DNA of the CDR3 is TGCGCCAGCAGGGGAGGGCAAGGACAGGGGAATTCACCCCTCCACTTT.

The J gene is TRBJ1-5, the V gene TRBV2; D ambiguous. Trimming shortened V by 7 bases and J by 7 bases, and 14 bases separated the two germline ends. The CDR3 contains 13 residues. In germline, CDR1 is SNHLY, CDR2 FYNNEI. The CDR3 loop is CASKEEGAQPQHF. The CDR3 DNA sequence: TGTGCCAGCAAGGAGGAGGGCGCGCAGCCCCAGCATTTT. Together with reference TRBV2 and TRBJ1-5, the CDR3 gives the full variable domain: EPEVTQTPSHQVTQMGQEVILRCVPISNHLYFYWYRQILGQKVEFLVSFYNNEISEKSEIFDDQFSVERPDGSNFTLKIRSTKLEDSAMYFCASKEEGAQPQHFGDGTRLSIL.

The V call is TRBV4-3, the J call TRBJ1-4, with TRBD1 matching 8 bases. The V gene end was trimmed by 1 base and the J gene end by 4 bases; junction bases not matched to a gene: 5. The CDR3 runs 16 residues. Germline V gene data show CDR1 as LGHNA and CDR2 as YSLEER. The CDR3 loop reads CASSQGDRILNEKLFF. CDR3 coding DNA: TGCGCCAGCAGCCAAGGGGACAGGATTCTTAATGAAAAACTGTTTTTT.

This clone was found a few times. This chain links TRBV5-1 with TRBJ1-6; TRBD1 matches at 8 bases. From germline, CDR1 is SGHRS and CDR2 YFSETQ. There are 14 residues in the CDR3. Germline trimming cut 3 bases from V and 11 bases from J; bases unmatched to any gene: 7. The CDR3 reads CASSSTGVVTPLHF. In nucleotides, the CDR3 is TGCGCCAGCAGCTCGACAGGGGTGGTGACACCCCTCCACTTT.